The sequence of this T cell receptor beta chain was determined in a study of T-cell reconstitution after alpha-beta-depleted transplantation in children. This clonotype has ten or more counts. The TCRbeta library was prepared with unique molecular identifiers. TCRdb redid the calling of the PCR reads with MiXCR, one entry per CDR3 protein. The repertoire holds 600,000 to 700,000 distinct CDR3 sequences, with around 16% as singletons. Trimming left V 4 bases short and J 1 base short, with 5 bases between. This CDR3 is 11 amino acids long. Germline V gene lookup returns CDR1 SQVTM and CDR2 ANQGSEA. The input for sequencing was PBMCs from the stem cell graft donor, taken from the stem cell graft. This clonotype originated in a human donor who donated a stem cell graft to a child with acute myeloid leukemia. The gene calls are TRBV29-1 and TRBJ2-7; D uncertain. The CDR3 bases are TGCAGCGTTGGGGTATCCTACGAGCAGTACTTC. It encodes CSVGVSYEQYF.